The 8 T cell receptor beta chains presented below share a single source sample, sequenced in a study of PD-L1 blockade in urothelial cancer. Time point described: peripheral blood 6 weeks after treatment start. Measured with immunoSEQ multiplex PCR; TCRdb has only the in-frame clones, and not every one. The table shows 30,000 or so clones, with 89% occurring only once. Sequencing was performed on PBMCs, taken around atezolizumab (anti-PD-L1) treatment. The source of these receptors is an older man with urothelial cancer.

This sequence joins TRBV6-1 and TRBJ1-5; a possible D gene is TRBD1 (5 bases). Germline V gives CDR1 MNHNS, CDR2 SASEGT. This CDR3 contains 15 residues. V lost 6 bases to trimming and J lost 0 bases, with 12 bases between them. The CDR3 here is CASRTALDSNQPQHF. The CDR3 coding sequence is TGTGCCAGCAGGACAGCGCTAGATAGCAATCAGCCCCAGCATTTT.

The chain couples TRBV5-5 to TRBJ2-7; 12 bases agree with TRBD1. V was clipped by 4 bases and J by 9 bases; unmatched bases: 11. The germline CDR1 and CDR2 sequences are SGHKS and YYEKEE (reference sequence). The CDR3 has 15 residues. The CDR3 coding sequence is TGTGCCAGCAGCGCGGGACAGGGGGCTGGAATGTGGCAGTACTTC. Encoded protein: CASSAGQGAGMWQYF.

This rearrangement joins TRBV28 to TRBJ1-5; D is perhaps TRBD1 (6 bases). Germline CDR1 reads MDHEN; CDR2 reads SYDVKM. The CDR3 is 17 residues long. With 6 bases removed from V and 0 bases from J, the gap between germline ends came to 18 bases. The CDR3 DNA follows: TGTGCCAGCAGCAACCAACAGGGATCTCGTAGCAATCAGCCCCAGCATTTT. This gives the protein CASSNQQGSRSNQPQHF.

The rearrangement uses TRBV19 and TRBJ1-1, with TRBD1 as a possible D gene (6 bases). The CDR3 sequence is 15 residues long. Trimming pared 5 bases from V and 2 bases from J, leaving 15 bases between. From germline, CDR1 is LNHDA and CDR2 SQIVND (reference sequence). CDR3 sequence: CASSRHGQPNTEAFF. The CDR3 DNA reads as TGTGCCAGTAGTCGACACGGACAGCCTAACACTGAAGCTTTCTTT. The entire variable domain, with the rest obtained from reference TRBV19 and TRBJ1-1, is as follows: DGGITQSPKYLFRKEGQNVTLSCEQNLNHDAMYWYRQDPGQGLRLIYYSQIVNDFQKGDIAEGYSVSREKKESFPLTVTSAQKNPTAFYLCASSRHGQPNTEAFFGQGTRLTVV.

The DNA for the CDR3 is TGTGCCAGCAGCCCCGCGTCTGGTTCCGGGGAGCTGTTTTTT. Protein sequence: CASSPASGSGELFF. The J gene is TRBJ2-2, the V gene TRBV11-3; no firm D call. Germline loops: CDR1 SGHNT, CDR2 YENEEA. V lost 5 bases to trimming and J lost 6 bases, with 13 bases between them. The CDR3 is made up of 14 amino acids. Drawing the rest from reference TRBV11-3 and TRBJ2-2, the complete variable domain is EAGVVQSPRYKIIEKKQPVAFWCNPISGHNTLYWYLQNLGQGPELLIRYENEEAVDDSQLPKDRFSAERLKGVDSTLKIQPAELGDSAVYLCASSPASGSGELFFGEGSRLTVL.

Here the CDR3 reads CASSYVLGDEQFF. In nucleotides, the CDR3 is TGTGCCAGCAGTTATGTGCTAGGCGATGAGCAGTTCTTC. J is TRBJ2-1 and V is TRBV6-5; unclear D gene. Per germline, CDR1 MNHEY and CDR2 SVGAGI. The CDR3 length is 13 residues. V was clipped by 3 bases and J by 8 bases, with 11 bases between them.

J is TRBJ2-3 and V is TRBV6-5, with D possibly being TRBD2 (6 bases). CDR3 size: 14 residues. In germline, CDR1 is MNHEY, CDR2 SVGAGI. Trimming left V 2 bases short and J 6 bases short, with 12 bases between. The CDR3 DNA reads TGTGCCAGCAGTTACGCCGGGGGATGGGATACGCAGTATTTT. It encodes CASSYAGGWDTQYF.

This chain joins TRBV12-5 and TRBJ2-7, with 8 bases lining up with TRBD2. Per germline, CDR1 LGHNT and CDR2 FRNRAP. This CDR3 comprises 11 residues. V lost 4 bases to trimming and J lost 7 bases; unmatched junction nucleotides: 0. DNA for the CDR3: TGTGCTAGTGGTTCGGGGGGGGAGCAGTACTTC. Protein sequence: CASGSGGEQYF.